This paragraph covers one T cell receptor beta chain sequence. The data stem from a study of blood T cell repertoires in COVID-19. The junction had 21 bases not matched to a gene; V was cut back by 6 bases and J by 7 bases. CDR3 size: 17 residues. CDR1 and CDR2 from the germline V gene are MNHEY and SMNVEV (reference sequence). Here immunoSEQ multiplex PCR was the method, and the copy in TCRdb shows in-frame clones only, minus some. Found here are about 160,000 clones, around 82% of them singletons; the top ten hold around 18%. The study assigned cohorts using participant-reported clinical history. The sequenced sample consisted of PBMCs or T cells enriched from blood (not recorded which). The clonotype comes from a man in his sixties who had recovered from COVID-19. The V gene is TRBV27, the J gene TRBJ2-7; 7 bases fit TRBD2. This CDR3 reads CASSPSGGVGHLKEQYF. As DNA, the CDR3 is TGTGCCAGCAGCCCTAGTGGGGGGGTCGGACATTTAAAAGAGCAGTACTTC.